Described below is a single TCR beta chain sequence and its context. The sample originates from a study of blood T cell repertoires in COVID-19. Germline V gene lookup returns CDR1 SEHNR and CDR2 FQNEAQ (reference sequence). This CDR3 is built from 12 residues. V lost 3 bases and J 5 bases, leaving 7 bases between the germline ends. Data came from immunoSEQ multiplex PCR; TCRdb stores just in-frame clones and leaves some out. The table includes fewer than 500,000 clones, approximately 90% detected once. The genes are TRBV7-9 and TRBJ1-2; D gene unclear. The sequence was obtained from a young man with COVID-19, enrolled during active disease. Sequenced: peripheral blood. The CDR3 DNA reads as TGTGCCAGCAGCTTTTGGGCGTATGGCTACACCTTC. Protein: CASSFWAYGYTF.